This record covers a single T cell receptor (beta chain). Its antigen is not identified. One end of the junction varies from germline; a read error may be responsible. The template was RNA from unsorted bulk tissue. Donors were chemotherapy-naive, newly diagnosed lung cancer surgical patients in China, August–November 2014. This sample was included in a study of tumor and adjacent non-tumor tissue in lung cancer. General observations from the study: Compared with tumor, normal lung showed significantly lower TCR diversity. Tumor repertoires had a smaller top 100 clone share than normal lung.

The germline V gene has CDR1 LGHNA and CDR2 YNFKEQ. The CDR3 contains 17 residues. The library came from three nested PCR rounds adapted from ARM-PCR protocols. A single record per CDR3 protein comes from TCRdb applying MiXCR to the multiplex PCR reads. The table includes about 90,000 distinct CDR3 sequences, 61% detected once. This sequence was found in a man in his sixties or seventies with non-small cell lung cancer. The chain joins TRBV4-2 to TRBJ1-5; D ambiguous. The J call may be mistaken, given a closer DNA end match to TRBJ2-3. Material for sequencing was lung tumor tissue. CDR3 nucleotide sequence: TGTGCCAGTAGCCAAGGGAATAAGAAAGGGCCCAGGCAGCCCCAGTATTTT. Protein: CASSQGNKKGPRQPQYF.